The 28 T cell receptor beta chains given below trace back to one sample, sequenced in a study of shared clonotypes between healthy human individuals. Method: immunoSEQ multiplex PCR; TCRdb's copy keeps in-frame clones and lacks some. In the table there are 2 million to 2.5 million clones, 80% to 95% of which are singletons. Sequenced sample: naive CD4+ T cells from PBMCs. Regarding subset: CD45RA+ positively selected. Source of these receptors: a man between 18 and 29 years old in good health. Some clones in this sample may be carry-over from other donors' samples.

The rearrangement uses TRBV11-3 and TRBJ2-5; TRBD2 agrees at 11 bases. The CDR3 length is 14 residues. CDR1 SGHNT and CDR2 YENEEA come from the germline V gene. The V and J ends lost 5 bases and 5 bases, in that order; junction bases with no gene match: 4. CDR3: CASSRTSGSETQYF. The CDR3, as DNA: TGTGCCAGCAGCCGTACTAGCGGGAGTGAGACCCAGTACTTC.

V usage is TRBV28 and J usage is TRBJ2-1, with D maybe TRBD2 (5 bases). The V and J ends lost 7 bases and 10 bases respectively, with 17 bases between them. Germline V CDR1 and CDR2: MDHEN, SYDVKM. The CDR3 totals 13 residues. As DNA, the CDR3 is TGTGCCAGCACCGACGTCGGGGTAGGGGAGCAGTTCTTC. Translating gives CASTDVGVGEQFF.

In DNA form, the CDR3 reads TGTGCCAGCAGTGAACGCCCGGCAGCGAGCCTCTATGGCTACACCTTC. Amino acid sequence: CASSERPAASLYGYTF. The V call is TRBV2, the J call TRBJ1-2, with D unclear. Per the germline V gene, CDR1 is SNHLY and CDR2 is FYNNEI. Trimming stripped 2 bases from V and 4 bases from J, with 17 bases between. This CDR3 is 16 amino acids long.

The genes are TRBV6-1 and TRBJ1-1; D remains unclear. Germline CDR1 and CDR2: MNHNS and SASEGT. The CDR3 is made up of 11 amino acids. V was trimmed by 6 bases and J by 6 bases, leaving 8 bases between them. Here the CDR3 DNA reads TGTGCCAGCAGCGTTCTGTCTGAAGCTTTCTTT. Its protein is CASSVLSEAFF.

V is TRBV28 and J is TRBJ2-7; D may be TRBD2 (7 bases). The CDR3 sequence is 13 residues long. Trimming left V 8 bases short and J 4 bases short, with 15 bases between. CDR1 MDHEN and CDR2 SYDVKM come from the germline V gene. For the CDR3, the DNA is TGTGCCAGCGGAGGGGGGGGAAGATACGAGCAGTACTTC. Translating gives CASGGGGRYEQYF.

This clone was seen a few times. The rearrangement links TRBV2 to TRBJ1-1; D might be TRBD1 (6 bases). Trimming removed 4 bases from V and 6 bases from J, with 9 bases in between. The germline V gene has CDR1 SNHLY and CDR2 FYNNEI. This CDR3 is 12 amino acids long. In nucleotides, the CDR3 is TGTGCCAGCAGTGTACAGGGATCTGAAGCTTTCTTT. Its translation is CASSVQGSEAFF.

The chain uses TRBV5-4 and TRBJ2-7; D possibly uses TRBD1 or TRBD2 (5 bases each). Trimming took 9 bases from V and 2 from J, leaving 18 bases between them. Germline CDR1 reads SGHNT; CDR2 reads YYREEE (reference sequence). The CDR3 covers 14 residues. CDR3 bases: TGTGCCACGAAGGGGCAGGGAGTCCCCTACGAGCAGTACTTC. It specifies CATKGQGVPYEQYF.

The rearrangement uses TRBV5-1 and TRBJ1-1; 7 positions match TRBD1. This CDR3 has 11 residues. Germline V lookup: CDR1 SGHRS, CDR2 YFSETQ. Trimming at V came to 5 bases and at J to 10 bases, leaving 5 bases not matched to a gene. The CDR3 DNA reads TGCGCCAGCAGGGCCCAGGGGGGAGCTTTCTTT. Its translation: CASRAQGGAFF.

Turning to this clone: The same CDR3 is also encoded by other DNA sequences in this sample. The chain carries TRBV5-1 and TRBJ2-3; D is tentatively TRBD1 or TRBD2 (6 bases each). V was cut by 2 bases and J by 0 bases, with 10 bases left in between. The CDR3 length is 15 residues. The germline V gene has CDR1 SGHRS and CDR2 YFSETQ. For the CDR3, the DNA is TGCGCCAGCAGCTTAAGGGGGGCTAGCACAGATACGCAGTATTTT. Protein sequence: CASSLRGASTDTQYF.

The chain joins TRBV9 to TRBJ1-2, with D perhaps matching TRBD1 (5 bases). Germline assignment: CDR1 SGDLS and CDR2 YYNGEE. The ends were cut back, 6 bases at V and 2 bases at J, with 14 bases in the middle. The CDR3 consists of 14 residues. This CDR3 reads CASTLLTDNYGYTF. The DNA of the CDR3 is TGTGCCAGCACTCTGTTGACAGACAACTATGGCTACACCTTC.

The chain employs TRBV7-9 and TRBJ1-2; TRBD1 aligns across 9 bases. The V and J ends lost 3 bases and 4 bases, in that order; junction bases with no gene match: 12. CDR3 length: 17 residues. The germline CDR1 and CDR2 sequences are SEHNR and FQNEAQ (reference sequence). The CDR3 loop is CASSFLGGTGSAYGYTF. CDR3 coding DNA: TGTGCCAGCAGCTTCCTAGGGGGGACAGGGAGCGCCTATGGCTACACCTTC.

This clone was detected only once. CDR3 residues: CASRSGWGSYNEQFF. The CDR3, as DNA: TGCGCCAGCAGATCGGGGTGGGGCTCCTACAATGAGCAGTTCTTC. The genes are TRBV5-1 and TRBJ2-1; possible D gene TRBD2, 5 bases. Trimming removed 5 bases from V and 0 bases from J, with 12 bases in between. The CDR3 length is 15 residues. The germline CDR1 and CDR2 sequences are SGHRS and YFSETQ.

The V gene is TRBV14, the J gene TRBJ2-3, with 9 positions matching TRBD2. The germline CDR1 and CDR2 sequences are SGHDN and FVKESK. The V and J ends lost 4 bases and 0 bases, in that order; junction bases with no gene match: 2. This CDR3 region has 15 residues. CDR3 loop: CASSRGTSSTDTQYF. The DNA of the CDR3 is TGTGCCAGCAGCCGAGGGACTAGCAGCACAGATACGCAGTATTTT.

This rearrangement joins TRBV6-5 to TRBJ1-2; 7 bases line up with TRBD1. Germline V gene data show CDR1 as MNHEY and CDR2 as SVGAGI. Germline trimming cut 5 bases from V and 8 bases from J; bases unmatched to any gene: 8. CDR3 length equals 13 residues. CDR3 loop: CASSDPGTAGYTF. The DNA of the CDR3 is TGTGCCAGCAGTGACCCCGGGACAGCGGGCTACACCTTC.

The CDR3 sequence is CASSRARGAGQPQHF. CDR3 sequence (DNA): TGTGCCAGCAGTCGGGCCCGGGGGGCTGGTCAGCCCCAGCATTTT. The chain combines TRBV6-1 with TRBJ1-5; possible D gene TRBD1, 6 bases. Germline CDR1 MNHNS, CDR2 SASEGT. CDR3 length: 15 residues. With 5 bases removed from V and 6 bases from J, the gap between germline ends came to 17 bases.

The table lists this clone with a count of one. The chain carries TRBV7-2 and TRBJ1-4, with D tentatively TRBD1 (5 bases). Per the germline V gene, CDR1 is SGHTA and CDR2 is FQGNSA. The CDR3 runs to 15 residues. V was shortened by 4 bases and J by 8 bases, with 17 bases between the two germline ends. The CDR3 DNA follows: TGTGCCAGCAGCTCAAGCCAGGGTTTCGGCGAAAAACTGTTTTTT. Its translation: CASSSSQGFGEKLFF.

This chain uses TRBV14 with TRBJ2-1; the D gene is possibly TRBD2 (6 bases). CDR1 SGHDN and CDR2 FVKESK come from the germline V gene. With 0 bases removed from V and 4 bases from J, the gap between germline ends came to 13 bases. The CDR3 sequence is 16 residues long. The CDR3 spells CASSQERSGAYNEQFF. The CDR3 coding sequence is TGTGCCAGCAGCCAAGAACGTAGCGGAGCTTACAATGAGCAGTTCTTC.

CDR3 sequence (DNA): TGCGCCAGCAGCTTGGCAGCGGGCCGCTCCTACGAGCAGTACTTC. The encoded protein is CASSLAAGRSYEQYF. The V gene is TRBV5-1, the J gene TRBJ2-7, with D maybe TRBD2 (6 bases). The germline gives CDR1 SGHRS, CDR2 YFSETQ. Trimming cost V 0 bases and J 0 bases, with 10 bases left between them. This CDR3 is built from 15 residues.

Of note for this clone: The same CDR3 can be traced to other DNA sequences in this sample. The gene calls are TRBV7-2 and TRBJ2-7; D unresolved. The germline V and J ends were trimmed by 1 base and 0 bases, with 10 bases remaining between them. CDR3 length: 15 amino acids. Germline V lookup: CDR1 SGHTA, CDR2 FQGNSA. The CDR3 nucleotides are TGTGCCAGCAGCTTAGGGCCAGCAGACTCCTACGAGCAGTACTTC. Translation: CASSLGPADSYEQYF. Full variable domain (remainder filled in from reference TRBV7-2 and TRBJ2-7): GAGVSQSPSNKVTEKGKDVELRCDPISGHTALYWYRQSLGQGLEFLIYFQGNSAPDKSGLPSDRFSAERTGGSVSTLTIQRTQQEDSAVYLCASSLGPADSYEQYFGPGTRLTVT.

The chain links TRBV30 to TRBJ1-2; a possible D gene is TRBD1 (5 bases). The length of the CDR3 is 11 residues. Germline V gene sequence: CDR1 GTSNPN, CDR2 SVGIG (reference sequence). The V gene lost 1 base and the J gene lost 7 bases, with 7 bases spanning the gap. The chain's CDR3 is CAWSGGSGYTF. The CDR3 DNA reads TGTGCCTGGAGTGGGGGCTCTGGCTACACCTTC.

CDR3 sequence reads: CASSLRGSHEQYF. In nucleotides, the CDR3 is TGCGCCAGCAGCTTGAGGGGTAGCCACGAGCAGTACTTC. The chain combines TRBV5-1 with TRBJ2-7, with D maybe TRBD1 (5 bases). V lost 1 base to trimming and J lost 5 bases, with 10 bases between them. The CDR3 is 13 residues long. Germline V gives CDR1 SGHRS, CDR2 YFSETQ.

The rearrangement uses TRBV5-1 and TRBJ2-1, with 9 bases lining up with TRBD2. Germline V lookup: CDR1 SGHRS, CDR2 YFSETQ. V trimming: 2 bases; J trimming: 1 base; junction bases outside the gene matches: 4. The CDR3 covers 16 residues. In nucleotides, the CDR3 is TGCGCCAGCAGCTTTAGCGGGAGAGGGTCCTACAATGAGCAGTTCTTC. Its protein is CASSFSGRGSYNEQFF.

In DNA form, the CDR3 reads TGCGCCAGCAGCTTGGGGGTGGAGGGTGCGACCCAGTACTTC. Translating gives CASSLGVEGATQYF. This chain connects TRBV5-1 to TRBJ2-5; tentatively, D is TRBD2 (6 bases). V was shortened by 0 bases and J by 7 bases, with 13 bases between the two germline ends. CDR3 size: 14 residues. Germline V gene data show CDR1 as SGHRS and CDR2 as YFSETQ. The entire variable domain, with the rest obtained from reference TRBV5-1 and TRBJ2-5, is as follows: KAGVTQTPRYLIKTRGQQVTLSCSPISGHRSVSWYQQTPGQGLQFLFEYFSETQRNKGNFPGRFSGRQFSNSRSEMNVSTLELGDSALYLCASSLGVEGATQYFGPGTRLLVL.

Details on this clone: This sample also contains other DNA sequences that code for the same CDR3. The chain joins TRBV5-4 to TRBJ2-1, with D possibly matching TRBD1 (6 bases). The CDR3 is 15 amino acids. Germline loops: CDR1 SGHNT, CDR2 YYREEE (reference sequence). The ends were cut back, 0 bases at V and 2 bases at J, with 9 bases in the middle. CDR3 nucleotides: TGTGCCAGCAGCTTGGACAGGGCTGCCTACAATGAGCAGTTCTTC. The encoded protein is CASSLDRAAYNEQFF.

V is TRBV28 and J is TRBJ2-7; TRBD2 agrees at 7 bases. This CDR3 is built from 19 residues. Per germline, CDR1 MDHEN and CDR2 SYDVKM. After removal of 8 bases from V and 1 base from J, the junction contained 23 bases not matched to a gene. The CDR3 DNA reads as TGTGCCAGCTCCAGTTTTGGAGCGGGAAAAGGCTTTAGATCCTACGAGCAGTACTTC. Encoded protein: CASSSFGAGKGFRSYEQYF.

As DNA, the CDR3 is TGTGCCAGCAGCGTAGCTCTTGGGGGATTCTACGAGCAGTACTTC. It translates to CASSVALGGFYEQYF. The J gene is TRBJ2-7, the V gene TRBV9; D is perhaps TRBD1 or TRBD2 (5 bases each). The CDR3 loop spans 15 amino acids. V was clipped by 0 bases and J by 3 bases, with 13 bases between them. The germline V gene has CDR1 SGDLS and CDR2 YYNGEE.

The rearrangement uses TRBV5-6 and TRBJ2-1, with a possible D match to TRBD1 (6 bases). In germline, CDR1 is SGHDT, CDR2 YYEEEE. The CDR3 has 15 amino acids. V lost 5 bases and J 0 bases, leaving 12 bases between the germline ends. CDR3 amino acids: CASRFDRSSYNEQFF. The CDR3 bases are TGTGCCAGCAGATTCGACAGGAGCTCCTACAATGAGCAGTTCTTC.

This chain joins TRBV28 and TRBJ1-1; TRBD1 agrees at 7 bases. The trim removed 3 bases at V and 3 bases at J, leaving 4 bases unmatched. Germline V lookup: CDR1 MDHEN, CDR2 SYDVKM. The CDR3 covers 14 residues. The CDR3: CASSLTGQHTEAFF. The CDR3, as DNA: TGTGCCAGCAGTTTGACGGGACAGCACACTGAAGCTTTCTTT. The complete variable domain, with remaining parts taken from reference TRBV28 and TRBJ1-1, reads DVKVTQSSRYLVKRTGEKVFLECVQDMDHENMFWYRQDPGLGLRLIYFSYDVKMKEKGDIPEGYSVSREKKERFSLILESASTNQTSMYLCASSLTGQHTEAFFGQGTRLTVV.